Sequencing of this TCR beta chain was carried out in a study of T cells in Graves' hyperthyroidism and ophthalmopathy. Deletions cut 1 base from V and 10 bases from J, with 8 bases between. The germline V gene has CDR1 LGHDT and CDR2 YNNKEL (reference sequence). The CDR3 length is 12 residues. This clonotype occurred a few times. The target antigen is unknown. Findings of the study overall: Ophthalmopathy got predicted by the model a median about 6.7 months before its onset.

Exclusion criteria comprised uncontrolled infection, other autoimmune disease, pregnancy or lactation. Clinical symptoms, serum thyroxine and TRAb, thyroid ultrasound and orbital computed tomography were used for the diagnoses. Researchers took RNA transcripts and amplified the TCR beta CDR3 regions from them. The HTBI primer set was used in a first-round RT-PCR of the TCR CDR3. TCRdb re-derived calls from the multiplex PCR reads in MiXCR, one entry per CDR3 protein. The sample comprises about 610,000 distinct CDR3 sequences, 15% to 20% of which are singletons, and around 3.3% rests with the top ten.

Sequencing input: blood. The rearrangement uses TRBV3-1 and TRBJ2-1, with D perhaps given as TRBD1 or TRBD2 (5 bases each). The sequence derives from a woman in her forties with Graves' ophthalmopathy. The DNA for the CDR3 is TGTGCCAGCAGCCAAGTAGGGGACGAGCAGTTCTTC. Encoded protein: CASSQVGDEQFF.